This T cell receptor (beta chain) derives from a study of shared clonotypes between healthy human individuals. Details on this clone: Its antigen is unidentified. Other DNA variants within this sample encode the same CDR3.

The CDR3 length is 13 residues. Trimming took off 0 bases at V and 2 bases at J, with 8 bases between the two ends. The germline V gene encodes CDR1 GTSNPN and CDR2 SVGIG (reference sequence). CD45RO-negative cells were positively selected for CCR7, leaving out terminally differentiated effector memory CD45RA+ cells. Healthy adults negative for HIV, lacking recent acute infections or vaccinations, served as donors. The authors split each subset's genomic DNA evenly across several immunoSEQ plates. This table comes from immunoSEQ multiplex PCR, and its TCRdb copy is limited to in-frame clones, with some not included. This table holds 2 million or so clones, roughly 95% found once. Regarding the study as a whole: Across subsets, estimated richness was generally greater for naive than for memory populations.

Source material: naive CD8+ T cells sorted from blood. The gene calls are TRBV30 and TRBJ2-7; a possible D gene is TRBD1 (5 bases). The TCR originated in a man between 18 and 29 years old in good health. The DNA of the CDR3 is TGTGCCTGGAGTGTCGCCAGGGCCTACGAGCAGTACTTC. Its translation: CAWSVARAYEQYF.